A selection of T cell receptor beta chains follows, all from one sample in a study of early T cells in non-severe SARS-CoV-2 infection. TCRdb processed the 5' RACE reads anew with MiXCR; each CDR3 protein has one entry. Among approximately 70,000 distinct CDR3 sequences listed, around 4.2% were seen once. This sample comprised whole blood, obtained at baseline. These receptors originate from an adult who was a healthcare worker with PCR-confirmed SARS-CoV-2 infection or an uninfected control (not recorded which). The donor label of this sample is uncertain. Each CDR3 is given with its conserved first and last residue. A D gene is named only where the DNA matches it firmly. Only part of the rows carry a size: once, few, many, or a class if the clone is expanded.

TRBV27	few	.	TRBJ1-4	TGTGCCAGCAGTTTAAGGACAGCTAATGAAAAACTGTTTTTT	CASSLRTANEKLFF
TRBV13	few	TRBD1	TRBJ1-5	TGTGCCAGCAGCCCCTGGGACAGCCATGCCCATAGCAATCAGCCCCAGCATTTT	CASSPWDSHAHSNQPQHF
TRBV11-2	.	.	TRBJ2-3	TGTGCCAGCAGCTTAGCCCTATGGGGGCGCGGCACAGATACGCAGTATTTT	CASSLALWGRGTDTQYF
TRBV7-2	many	.	TRBJ1-1	TGTGCCAGCAGCCGGGACATGAACACTGAAGCTTTCTTT	CASSRDMNTEAFF
TRBV6-5	.	.	TRBJ2-3	TGTGCCAGCAGTTACCTGGGCGCCCGCAGCACAGATACGCAGTATTTT	CASSYLGARSTDTQYF
TRBV28	.	.	TRBJ1-1	TGTGCCAGCGGGTTTAGTTTGGGCGCTGAAGCTTTCTTT	CASGFSLGAEAFF
TRBV3-1	.	.	TRBJ1-2	TGTGCCAGCAGGATACAGGGATCCCTTCTTGGCTACACCTTC	CASRIQGSLLGYTF
TRBV20-1	many	TRBD2	TRBJ2-1	TGCAGTGCTAGAAAGACCGGGACTAGCGTCGCAAATGAGCAGTTCTTC	CSARKTGTSVANEQFF
TRBV10-3	.	.	TRBJ1-1	TGTGCCATCAGTGAGCAGATGGGAGCTTTCTTT	CAISEQMGAFF
TRBV11-2	few	.	TRBJ2-2	TGTGCCAGCAGCTCATGGGGGGGCGAAACCGGGGAGCTGTTTTTT	CASSSWGGETGELFF
TRBV7-9	few	.	TRBJ1-1	TGTGCCAGCAGACGTATCATAGGAACCTCGAACACTGAAGCTTTCTTT	CASRRIIGTSNTEAFF
TRBV18	few	.	TRBJ1-1	TGTGCCAGCTCACCGGGACACTTACTGAACACTGAAGCTTTCTTT	CASSPGHLLNTEAFF
TRBV7-6	many	.	TRBJ2-7	TGTGCCAGCAGCTTAGTTTGCCTACGAAACTACGAGCAGTACTTC	CASSLVCLRNYEQYF
TRBV11-1	few	.	TRBJ1-2	TGTGCCAGCAGCTCGACACCTAACTATGGCTACACCTTC	CASSSTPNYGYTF
TRBV14	many	TRBD1	TRBJ1-6	TGTGCCAGCAGCCAAGAAACAGGGGTTAATTCACCCCTCCACTTT	CASSQETGVNSPLHF
TRBV20-1	few	.	TRBJ1-3	TGCAGTACTATCAGCGGGGGGCCTGAAAACACCATATATTTT	CSTISGGPENTIYF